Following are 6 T cell receptor beta chains from one sample sequenced in a study of T cells in Graves' hyperthyroidism and ophthalmopathy. Authors of the study amplified TCR beta CDR3 regions from RNA transcripts. First-round RT-PCR of the TCR CDR3 relied on the HTBI primer set. One entry per CDR3 protein results from TCRdb running MiXCR on the multiplex PCR reads. Of around 250,000 distinct CDR3 sequences in the sample, approximately 14% were seen once. The specimen was blood. These receptors all stem from a woman in her thirties or forties with Graves' hyperthyroidism that later progressed to Graves' ophthalmopathy.

This clonotype was seen many times. This chain joins TRBV6-1 and TRBJ2-6; the D gene is possibly TRBD1 (6 bases). The ends were cut back, 4 bases at V and 1 base at J, with 11 bases in the middle. CDR1 and CDR2 from the germline V gene are MNHNS and SASEGT. This CDR3 has 16 residues. The CDR3 nucleotides read TGTGCCAGCAGTGCCCACAGGGCTTCTGGGGCCAACGTCCTGACTTTC. Residues: CASSAHRASGANVLTF.

For this clonotype: This clone may be a read error of a much larger clone one base away. J is TRBJ1-6 and V is TRBV28, with 7 nucleotides matching TRBD1. The CDR3 totals 15 residues. The germline V gene encodes CDR1 MDHEN and CDR2 SYDVKM. V shed 6 bases, J shed 6 bases, and the junction held 8 bases outside the gene matches. CDR3 bases: TGTGCCAGCAGCACGCCGGGACAGATTAATTCACCCCTCCACTTT. This sequence encodes CASSTPGQINSPLHF.

The table lists this clonotype with many counts. The genes are TRBV6-1 and TRBJ2-7; D assignment may be TRBD1 or TRBD2 (5 bases each). The CDR3 extends over 14 amino acids. Germline-derived CDR1 and CDR2 are MNHNS and SASEGT. The germline V and J ends were trimmed by 3 bases and 2 bases, with 11 bases remaining between them. DNA for the CDR3: TGTGCCAGCAGTGACCGTGGGGGAACCTACGAGCAGTACTTC. As protein: CASSDRGGTYEQYF.

This chain uses TRBV4-1 with TRBJ1-1, with a tentative D call TRBD1 (5 bases). The CDR3 length is 17 residues. Germline V lookup: CDR1 MGHRA, CDR2 YSYEKL. V gave up 1 base and J gave up 11 bases, with 26 bases separating them. The CDR3 nucleotides are TGCGCCAGCAGCCAAGGATTCGGGGGGATGACAGCGTCGTGTGCTTTCTTT. This translates into CASSQGFGGMTASCAFF.

This clonotype was observed many times. The genes are TRBV7-2 and TRBJ2-5; a weak D match, TRBD1 (6 bases). The CDR3 contains 15 residues. Germline CDR1 and CDR2: SGHTA and FQGNSA. Trimming pared 5 bases from V and 5 bases from J, leaving 18 bases between. The DNA of the CDR3 is TGTGCCAGCAGCCCCACAGGGTTTCAATTTGAGACCCAGTACTTC. Amino acids: CASSPTGFQFETQYF.

The chain combines TRBV5-1 with TRBJ2-5; 10 bases fit TRBD2. Germline CDR1 is SGHRS and CDR2 is YFSETQ. The CDR3 has 15 amino acids. V shed 7 bases and J 2 bases; nucleotides not matched to a gene: 8. Written as DNA, the CDR3 is TGCGCCAGCGCCCGTAGCGGGAGGATACAAGAGACCCAGTACTTC. Amino acids: CASARSGRIQETQYF. The whole variable domain, remainder taken from reference TRBV5-1 and TRBJ2-5, is KAGVTQTPRYLIKTRGQQVTLSCSPISGHRSVSWYQQTPGQGLQFLFEYFSETQRNKGNFPGRFSGRQFSNSRSEMNVSTLELGDSALYLCASARSGRIQETQYFGPGTRLLVL.